This TCR beta chain was captured by sequencing in a study of post-analysis software for immune sequencing data. Findings and limits, study-wide: Among 4 or 5 TRBV segments more frequent in patients than controls were TRBV5-6, TRBV5-1 and TRBV20-1.

The V gene's germline CDR1 is KGHSH and CDR2 LQKENI. Deletions cut 3 bases from V and 1 base from J, with 12 bases between. There are 15 residues in the CDR3. Presence of unique molecular identifiers characterized the TCR beta cDNA libraries. One entry per CDR3 protein, called by TCRdb with MiXCR from the PCR reads. The sample holds 600,000 to 700,000 distinct CDR3 sequences, 59% seen once. A note on this clonotype: Its antigen is as yet unknown.

The sequencing sample was made of blood. The chain joins TRBV18 to TRBJ1-2; D may be TRBD1 (6 bases). The clonotype was recovered from a girl aged 2 to 9 with multiple sclerosis. The chain's CDR3 is CASSPGRDINYGYTF. The CDR3 DNA sequence: TGTGCCAGCTCACCGGGCCGGGACATTAACTATGGCTACACCTTC. Drawing the rest from reference TRBV18 and TRBJ1-2, the complete variable domain is NAGVMQNPRHLVRRRGQEARLRCSPMKGHSHVYWYRQLPEEGLKFMVYLQKENIIDESGMPKERFSAEFPKEGPSILRIQQVVRGDSAAYFCASSPGRDINYGYTFGSGTRLTVV.